The 6 T cell receptor beta chains given below trace back to one sample, sequenced in a study of blood T cells in healthy people across ages. Primers used in a second PCR of roughly 7 to 12 cycles were a sample-barcoded 5' primer and a J-beta primer mix. TCRdb used MiXCR to reprocess the 5' RACE reads, holding one entry per CDR3 protein. This table holds 700,000 to 850,000 distinct CDR3 sequences, about 53% found once. Sequencing used blood. The receptors shown here come from a man aged 80 or over in good health.

This clonotype was recorded a few times. This chain uses TRBV20-1 with TRBJ2-5, with 13 bases identical to TRBD2. The germline V gene has CDR1 DFQATT and CDR2 SNEGSKA (reference sequence). Losses at the gene ends were 3 bases for V and 5 bases for J; bases not matched to a gene: 6. The length of the CDR3 is 15 residues. CDR3 in DNA: TGCAGTGCTAGGGGGACTAGCGGGGCTTGGGAGACCCAGTACTTC. It specifies CSARGTSGAWETQYF.

The count of this clonotype is one. The chain has TRBV5-1 and TRBJ1-1; D is possibly TRBD1 (5 bases). The germline V gene has CDR1 SGHRS and CDR2 YFSETQ. V lost 1 base and J 4 bases, leaving 14 bases between the germline ends. This CDR3 contains 15 residues. The CDR3 sequence: CASSLIGQGVTEAFF. As DNA, the CDR3 is TGCGCCAGCAGCTTGATAGGGCAGGGAGTCACTGAAGCTTTCTTT.

The chain is built from TRBV9 and TRBJ2-7, with no clear D. Trimming stripped 0 bases from V and 4 bases from J, with 11 bases between. The CDR3 is 14 residues long. Germline V gene data show CDR1 as SGDLS and CDR2 as YYNGEE. CDR3 bases: TGTGCCAGCAGCGTAGCTGCCTCCGGGTACGAGCAGTACTTC. Translated: CASSVAASGYEQYF.

This clonotype was counted once. This sequence joins TRBV2 and TRBJ2-1; weak D call: TRBD1 (5 bases). V shed 6 bases and J shed 8 bases, with 14 bases lying between them. The CDR3 sequence is 13 residues long. The germline CDR1 and CDR2 sequences are SNHLY and FYNNEI. CDR3 bases: TGTGCCAGCAGGGACACCGGTCGGGATGAGCAGTTCTTC. Its protein product is CASRDTGRDEQFF.

The chain is built from TRBV24-1 and TRBJ2-3; possibly TRBD1 for D (5 bases). Per germline, CDR1 KGHDR and CDR2 SFDVKD. The CDR3 runs 17 residues. The V end lost 3 bases, the J end lost 5 bases, and 20 bases lay between the germline ends. The CDR3 DNA follows: TGTGCCACCAGTGATCGGGTGGTGCAGGGTGGTAGAGATACGCAGTATTTT. Protein product: CATSDRVVQGGRDTQYF.

The chain combines TRBV27 with TRBJ2-3; 9 bases map to TRBD1. Trimming took 5 bases from V and 4 from J; bases not matched to a gene: 4. The CDR3 spans 14 residues. Looked up from germline, CDR1 is MNHEY and CDR2 is SMNVEV (reference sequence). CDR3 in DNA: TGTGCCAGCAGTGGGACAGGGCTTCCAGATACGCAGTATTTT. Translating gives CASSGTGLPDTQYF.